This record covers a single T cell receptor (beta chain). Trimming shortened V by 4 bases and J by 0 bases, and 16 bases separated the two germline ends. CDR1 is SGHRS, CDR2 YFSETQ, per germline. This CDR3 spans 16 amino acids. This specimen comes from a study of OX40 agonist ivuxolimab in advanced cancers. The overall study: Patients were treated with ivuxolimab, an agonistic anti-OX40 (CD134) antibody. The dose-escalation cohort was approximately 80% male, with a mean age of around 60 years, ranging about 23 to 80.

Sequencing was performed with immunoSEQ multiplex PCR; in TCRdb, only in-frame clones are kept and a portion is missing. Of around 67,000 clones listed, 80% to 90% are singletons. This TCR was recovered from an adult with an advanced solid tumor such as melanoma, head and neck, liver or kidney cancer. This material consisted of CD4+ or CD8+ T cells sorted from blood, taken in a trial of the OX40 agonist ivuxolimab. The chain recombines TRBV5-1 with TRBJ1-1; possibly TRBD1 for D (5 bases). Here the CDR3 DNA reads TGCGCCAGCAGCCCGCAGCAGGGCTTTATGAACACTGAAGCTTTCTTT. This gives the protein CASSPQQGFMNTEAFF. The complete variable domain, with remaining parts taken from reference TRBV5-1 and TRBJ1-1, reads KAGVTQTPRYLIKTRGQQVTLSCSPISGHRSVSWYQQTPGQGLQFLFEYFSETQRNKGNFPGRFSGRQFSNSRSEMNVSTLELGDSALYLCASSPQQGFMNTEAFFGQGTRLTVV.